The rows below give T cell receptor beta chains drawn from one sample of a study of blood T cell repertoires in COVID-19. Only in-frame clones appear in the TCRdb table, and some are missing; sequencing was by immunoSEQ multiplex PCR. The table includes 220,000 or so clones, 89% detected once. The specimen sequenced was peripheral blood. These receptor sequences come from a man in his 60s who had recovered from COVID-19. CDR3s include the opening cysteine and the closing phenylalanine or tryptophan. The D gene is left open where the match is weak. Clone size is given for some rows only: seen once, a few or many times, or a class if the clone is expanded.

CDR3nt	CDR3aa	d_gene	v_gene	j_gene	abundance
TGTGCCACGGCCCTTGCGGGGGGGTACAATGAGCAGTTCTTC	CATALAGGYNEQFF	TRBD2	TRBV19	TRBJ2-1	NA
TGTGCCAGCTCACCACGTAGGGAGGCGGGGGAGCAGTACTTC	CASSPRREAGEQYF	NA	TRBV18	TRBJ2-7	once
TGTGCCAGTAGTCGCGCGGACATATTTACAGATACGCAGTATTTT	CASSRADIFTDTQYF	NA	TRBV19	TRBJ2-3	NA
TGTGCCAGCAGCTTAAGCAGAGGTGGAGATACGCAGTATTTT	CASSLSRGGDTQYF	NA	TRBV7-3	TRBJ2-3	NA
TGTGCCAGCTCACCAGCAGAATATCAGCCCCAGCATTTT	CASSPAEYQPQHF	NA	TRBV18	TRBJ1-5	NA
TGTGCCAGTAGTACAAGCGGGACCTCCTACGAGCAGTACTTC	CASSTSGTSYEQYF	TRBD2	TRBV19	TRBJ2-7	NA
TGTGCCAGCAGTCCCGGACAGGGGAGGTCCGAGCAGTACTTC	CASSPGQGRSEQYF	TRBD1	TRBV7-9	TRBJ2-7	NA
TGTGCCAGCAGCCCGGAAGGGACAGGGACCTACACCTTC	CASSPEGTGTYTF	TRBD1	TRBV3-1/TRBV3-2	TRBJ1-2	NA
TGTGCCTGGAGGAAGGGGATCTTTAATGAAAAACTGTTTTTT	CAWRKGIFNEKLFF	NA	TRBV30	TRBJ1-4	NA
TGCGCCAGCAGCTTGTTGTCGGTTAACTATGGCTACACCTTC	CASSLLSVNYGYTF	NA	TRBV5-1	TRBJ1-2	NA
TGTGCCAGCAGCCATACAGCAGATCAGCCCCAGCATTTT	CASSHTADQPQHF	NA	TRBV3-1/TRBV3-2	TRBJ1-5	once
TGTGCCAGCAGCTCCGGGACAACTAACACCGGGGAGCTGTTTTTT	CASSSGTTNTGELFF	NA	TRBV7-2	TRBJ2-2	NA
TGTGCCAGCAGCCCGACTGGAGGGCAGCCCCAGCATTTT	CASSPTGGQPQHF	NA	TRBV7-3	TRBJ1-5	NA
TGTGCCAGCAGCCTCTCGGACAGGCATGAAAAACTGTTTTTT	CASSLSDRHEKLFF	TRBD1	TRBV7-9	TRBJ1-4	NA
TGTGCCAGCAGCCACCGGACAGGACCGAACACCGGGGAGCTGTTTTTT	CASSHRTGPNTGELFF	TRBD1	TRBV14	TRBJ2-2	NA
TGTGCCAGCAGCGGAGGGGTCGTAGCGGGAGGCACCTACGAGCAGTACTTC	CASSGGVVAGGTYEQYF	TRBD2	TRBV7-9	TRBJ2-7	once
TGTGCCAGCCGGGGGGGGGCCCAGGACACTGAAGCTTTCTTT	CASRGGAQDTEAFF	NA	TRBV2	TRBJ1-1	NA
TGTGCCAGCAGCCTCCCAATCACTAGCGGGCCCGAATGGCTGTCCTACAATGAGCAGTTCTTC	CASSLPITSGPEWLSYNEQFF	TRBD2	TRBV14	TRBJ2-1	NA
TGTGCCAGTAGTATAGGCCGGGACAGGGGACCCAAAAACATTCAGTACTTC	CASSIGRDRGPKNIQYF	TRBD1	TRBV19	TRBJ2-4	NA
TGTGCCAGCAGCGTTGAGGGGGGGTTTACTAACTATGGCTACACCTTC	CASSVEGGFTNYGYTF	NA	TRBV9	TRBJ1-2	NA
TGTGCCAGCAGCAACACAGGGAACACCGGGGAGCTGTTTTTT	CASSNTGNTGELFF	NA	TRBV9	TRBJ2-2	once
TGCGCCAGCAGCTCCCTGGACAGGGGTTACGAGCAGTACTTC	CASSSLDRGYEQYF	TRBD1	TRBV5-1	TRBJ2-7	NA
TGTGCCAGCAGCGTAACTATACAGGGAGAAAAACTGTTTTTT	CASSVTIQGEKLFF	NA	TRBV9	TRBJ1-4	NA
TGCGCCAGCAGCCCAATTCCCGGGACTAGCGAGAACACCGGGGAGCTGTTTTTT	CASSPIPGTSENTGELFF	TRBD2	TRBV4-3	TRBJ2-2	NA
TGTGCCAGCAGTTGTTACGGGACTAGCGGGAGTTGTAATGAGCAGTTCTTC	CASSCYGTSGSCNEQFF	TRBD2	TRBV28	TRBJ2-1	few
TGTGCCAGCAGTTTAATACCGGGGAGCGGGGGGACTGAAGCTTTCTTT	CASSLIPGSGGTEAFF	NA	TRBV28	TRBJ1-1	NA
TGTGCCAGCAGCACTCAAGCGGATAGCTCCTACGAGCAGTACTTC	CASSTQADSSYEQYF	NA	TRBV9	TRBJ2-7	NA
TGTGCCAGCAGCTTAGTGTCCCACTACGAGCAGTACTTC	CASSLVSHYEQYF	NA	TRBV7-8	TRBJ2-7	NA
TGTGCCAGCAGCTCTCAGGGGGTTAAAAACACCGGGGAGCTGTTTTTT	CASSSQGVKNTGELFF	TRBD1	TRBV7-3	TRBJ2-2	NA
TGTGCCAGCAGTTACCGGGACAGAAATAATTCACCCCTCCACTTT	CASSYRDRNNSPLHF	TRBD1	TRBV27	TRBJ1-6	NA
TGTGCCAGCTCACTGTACAGGGAAGGGTCCTCTGAAGCTTTCTTT	CASSLYREGSSEAFF	NA	TRBV18	TRBJ1-1	NA
TGTGCCAGCAGCGCGAAGGGGGCGTTTCAGCCCCAGCATTTT	CASSAKGAFQPQHF	TRBD1	TRBV5-6	TRBJ1-5	NA
TGTGCCAGCAGTCCGACTGGGAGGGGTCTAGCTGGGGCCAACGTCCTGACTTTC	CASSPTGRGLAGANVLTF	TRBD2	TRBV6-4	TRBJ2-6	NA
TGTGCCAGCAGCGAGGGTCCCCGGGTAGGGCTGTTTTTT	CASSEGPRVGLFF	NA	TRBV7-2	TRBJ1-4	NA
TGCAGCGTAAGCCGGGACAGCCCCGGTAAAGAGACCCAGTACTTC	CSVSRDSPGKETQYF	TRBD1	TRBV29-1	TRBJ2-5	NA
TGTGCCAGCAGCTTAGCGGGACAGGGGGACCATGAGCAGTTCTTC	CASSLAGQGDHEQFF	TRBD1	TRBV7-2	TRBJ2-1	once
TGTGCCAGTAGTCCCGCGACAGTCCTCTCTGGAAACACCATATATTTT	CASSPATVLSGNTIYF	NA	TRBV19	TRBJ1-3	NA
TGTGCCAGCAGCCAGACTAGCTCGGTCCAAGAGACCCAGTACTTC	CASSQTSSVQETQYF	TRBD2	TRBV14	TRBJ2-5	NA
TGCGCCAGCAGCCCCTTAGGGGACTATGGCTACACCTTC	CASSPLGDYGYTF	NA	TRBV5-1	TRBJ1-2	NA
TGTGCCAGCAGCTTAAAAACAGGACAGGGGGGACCCACAGATACGCAGTATTTT	CASSLKTGQGGPTDTQYF	TRBD1	TRBV7-2	TRBJ2-3	once